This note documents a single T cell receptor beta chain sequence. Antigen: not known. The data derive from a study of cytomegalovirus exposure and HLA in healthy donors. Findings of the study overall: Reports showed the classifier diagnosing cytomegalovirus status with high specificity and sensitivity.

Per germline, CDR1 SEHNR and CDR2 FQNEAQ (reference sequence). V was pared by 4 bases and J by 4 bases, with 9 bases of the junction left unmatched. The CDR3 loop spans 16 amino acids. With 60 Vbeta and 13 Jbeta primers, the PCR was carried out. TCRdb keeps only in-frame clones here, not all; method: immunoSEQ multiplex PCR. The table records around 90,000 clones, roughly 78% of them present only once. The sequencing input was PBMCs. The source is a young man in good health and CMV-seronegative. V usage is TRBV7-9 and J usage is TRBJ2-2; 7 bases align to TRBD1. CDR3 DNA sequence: TGTGCCAGCAGCTCAAGGGGGCAGTTATCCACCGGGGAGCTGTTTTTT. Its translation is CASSSRGQLSTGELFF.